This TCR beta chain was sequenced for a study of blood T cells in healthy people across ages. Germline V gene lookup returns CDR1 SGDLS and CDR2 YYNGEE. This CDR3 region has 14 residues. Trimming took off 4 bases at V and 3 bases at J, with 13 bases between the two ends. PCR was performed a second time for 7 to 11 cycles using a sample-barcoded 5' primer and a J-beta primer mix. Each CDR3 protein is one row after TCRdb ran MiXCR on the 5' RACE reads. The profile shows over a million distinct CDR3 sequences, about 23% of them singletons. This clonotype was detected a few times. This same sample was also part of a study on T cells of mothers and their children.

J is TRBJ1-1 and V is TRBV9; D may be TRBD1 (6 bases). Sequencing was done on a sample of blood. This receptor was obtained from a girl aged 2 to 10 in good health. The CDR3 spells CASSTKGGDTEAFF. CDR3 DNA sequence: TGTGCCAGCAGCACAAAGGGGGGGGACACTGAAGCTTTCTTT.